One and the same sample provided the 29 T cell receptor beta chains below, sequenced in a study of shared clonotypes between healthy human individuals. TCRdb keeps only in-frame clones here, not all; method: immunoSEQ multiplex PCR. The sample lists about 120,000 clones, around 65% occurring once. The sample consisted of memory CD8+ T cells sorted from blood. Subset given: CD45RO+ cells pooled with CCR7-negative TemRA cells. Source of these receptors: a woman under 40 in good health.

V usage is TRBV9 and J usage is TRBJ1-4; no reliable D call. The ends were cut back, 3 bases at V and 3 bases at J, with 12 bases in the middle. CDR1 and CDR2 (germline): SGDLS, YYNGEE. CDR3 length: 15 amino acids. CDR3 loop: CASSARERANEKLFF. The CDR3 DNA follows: TGTGCCAGCAGCGCAAGGGAGCGGGCTAATGAAAAACTGTTTTTT.

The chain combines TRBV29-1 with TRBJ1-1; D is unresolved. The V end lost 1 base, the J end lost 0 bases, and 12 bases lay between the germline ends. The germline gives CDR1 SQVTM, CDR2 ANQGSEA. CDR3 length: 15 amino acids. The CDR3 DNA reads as TGCAGCGTTGAAGCAGTGGTCAGCATGAACACTGAAGCTTTCTTT. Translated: CSVEAVVSMNTEAFF.

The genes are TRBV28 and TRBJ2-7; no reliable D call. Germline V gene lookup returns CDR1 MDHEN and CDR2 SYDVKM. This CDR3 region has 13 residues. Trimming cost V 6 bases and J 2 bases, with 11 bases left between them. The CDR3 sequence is CASSPTTTYEQYF. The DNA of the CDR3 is TGTGCCAGCAGCCCGACCACTACCTACGAGCAGTACTTC.

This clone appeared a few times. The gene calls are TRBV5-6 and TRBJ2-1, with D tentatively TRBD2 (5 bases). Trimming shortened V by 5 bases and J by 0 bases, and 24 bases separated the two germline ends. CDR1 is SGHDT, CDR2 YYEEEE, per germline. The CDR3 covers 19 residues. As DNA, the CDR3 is TGTGCCAGCAGTCAAAGCTTAGACTACGGGATCCTCTCCTACAATGAGCAGTTCTTC. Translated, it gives CASSQSLDYGILSYNEQFF.

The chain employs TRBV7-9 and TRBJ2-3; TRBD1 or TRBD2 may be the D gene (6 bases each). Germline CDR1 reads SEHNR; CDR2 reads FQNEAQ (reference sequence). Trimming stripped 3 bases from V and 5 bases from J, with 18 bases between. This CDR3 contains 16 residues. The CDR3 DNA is TGTGCCAGCAGCTTTGGCCCTCAACAGGGAGGAGATACGCAGTATTTT. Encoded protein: CASSFGPQQGGDTQYF.

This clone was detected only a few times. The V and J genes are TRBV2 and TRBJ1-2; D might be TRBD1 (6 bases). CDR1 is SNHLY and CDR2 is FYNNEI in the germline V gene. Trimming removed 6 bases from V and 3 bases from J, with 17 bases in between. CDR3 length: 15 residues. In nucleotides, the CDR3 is TGTGCCAGCAGCGACGCCTACAGGGTGGACTATGGCTACACCTTC. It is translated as CASSDAYRVDYGYTF. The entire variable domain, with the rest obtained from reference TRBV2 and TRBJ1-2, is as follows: EPEVTQTPSHQVTQMGQEVILRCVPISNHLYFYWYRQILGQKVEFLVSFYNNEISEKSEIFDDQFSVERPDGSNFTLKIRSTKLEDSAMYFCASSDAYRVDYGYTFGSGTRLTVV.

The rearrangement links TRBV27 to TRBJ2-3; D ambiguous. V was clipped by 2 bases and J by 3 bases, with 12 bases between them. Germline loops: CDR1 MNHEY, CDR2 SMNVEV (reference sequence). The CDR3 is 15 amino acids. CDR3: CASSLIARPTDTQYF. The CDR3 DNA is TGTGCCAGCAGTTTAATAGCCCGCCCAACAGATACGCAGTATTTT.

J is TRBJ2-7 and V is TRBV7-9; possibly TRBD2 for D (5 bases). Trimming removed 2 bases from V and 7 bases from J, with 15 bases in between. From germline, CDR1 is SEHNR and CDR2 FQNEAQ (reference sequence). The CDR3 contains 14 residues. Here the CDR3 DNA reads TGTGCCAGCAGCTTAATCGGGGTCGCGGAAGAGCAGTACTTC. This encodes CASSLIGVAEEQYF. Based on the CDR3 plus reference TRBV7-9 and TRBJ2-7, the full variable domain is DTGVSQNPRHKITKRGQNVTFRCDPISEHNRLYWYRQTLGQGPEFLTYFQNEAQLEKSRLLSDRFSAERPKGSFSTLEIQRTEQGDSAMYLCASSLIGVAEEQYFGPGTRLTVT.

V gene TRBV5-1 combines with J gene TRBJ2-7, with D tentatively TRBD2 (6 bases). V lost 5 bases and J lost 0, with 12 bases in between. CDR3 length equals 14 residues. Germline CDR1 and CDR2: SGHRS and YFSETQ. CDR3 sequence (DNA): TGCGCCAGCAGTGAGGGAGGTAACTCCTACGAGCAGTACTTC. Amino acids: CASSEGGNSYEQYF.

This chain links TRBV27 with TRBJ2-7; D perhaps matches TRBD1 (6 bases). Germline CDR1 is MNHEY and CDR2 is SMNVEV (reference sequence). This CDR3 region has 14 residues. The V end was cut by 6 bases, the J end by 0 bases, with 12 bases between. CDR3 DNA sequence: TGTGCCAGCAGCCGCCAGGGGAGCTCCTACGAGCAGTACTTC. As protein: CASSRQGSSYEQYF.

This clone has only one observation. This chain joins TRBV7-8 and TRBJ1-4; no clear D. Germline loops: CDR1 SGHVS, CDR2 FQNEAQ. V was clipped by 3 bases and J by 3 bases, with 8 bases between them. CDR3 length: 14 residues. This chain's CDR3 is CASSFLTPNEKLFF. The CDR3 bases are TGTGCCAGCAGCTTTCTGACCCCTAATGAAAAACTGTTTTTT.

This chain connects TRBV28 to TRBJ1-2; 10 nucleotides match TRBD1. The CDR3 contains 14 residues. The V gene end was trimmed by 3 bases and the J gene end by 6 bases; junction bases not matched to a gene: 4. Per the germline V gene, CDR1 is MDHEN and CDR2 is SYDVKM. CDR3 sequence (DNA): TGTGCCAGCAGTTTTTACGGGACAGGGGATGGCTACACCTTC. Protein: CASSFYGTGDGYTF.

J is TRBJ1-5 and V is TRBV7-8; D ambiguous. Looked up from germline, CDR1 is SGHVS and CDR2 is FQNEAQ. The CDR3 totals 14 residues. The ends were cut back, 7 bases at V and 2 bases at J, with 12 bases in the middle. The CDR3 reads CASTPNPGNQPQHF. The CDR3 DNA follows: TGTGCCAGCACCCCAAACCCGGGCAATCAGCCCCAGCATTTT.

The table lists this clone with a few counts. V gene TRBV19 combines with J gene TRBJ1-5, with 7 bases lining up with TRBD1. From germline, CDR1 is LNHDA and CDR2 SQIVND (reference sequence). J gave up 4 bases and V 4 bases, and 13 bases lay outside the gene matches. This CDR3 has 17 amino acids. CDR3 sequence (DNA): TGTGCCAGTAGTACCCCCTCAGGGGGGTCAGAGAATCAGCCCCAGCATTTT. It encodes CASSTPSGGSENQPQHF.

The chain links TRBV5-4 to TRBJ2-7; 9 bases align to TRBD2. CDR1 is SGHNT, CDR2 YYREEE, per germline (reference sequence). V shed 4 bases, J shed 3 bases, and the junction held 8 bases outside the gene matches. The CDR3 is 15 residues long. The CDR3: CASSQNSGGYYEQYF. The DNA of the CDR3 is TGTGCCAGCAGCCAGAATAGCGGGGGATACTACGAGCAGTACTTC. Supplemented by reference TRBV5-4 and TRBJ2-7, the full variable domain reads ETGVTQSPTHLIKTRGQQVTLRCSSQSGHNTVSWYQQALGQGPQFIFQYYREEENGRGNFPPRFSGLQFPNYSSELNVNALELDDSALYLCASSQNSGGYYEQYFGPGTRLTVT.

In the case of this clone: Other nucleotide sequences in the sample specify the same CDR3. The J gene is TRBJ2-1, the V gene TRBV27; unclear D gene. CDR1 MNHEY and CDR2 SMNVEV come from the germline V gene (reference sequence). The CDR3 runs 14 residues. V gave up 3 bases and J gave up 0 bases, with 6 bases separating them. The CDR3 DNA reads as TGTGCCAGCAGTTTGCGTAGCTCCTACAATGAGCAGTTCTTC. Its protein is CASSLRSSYNEQFF.

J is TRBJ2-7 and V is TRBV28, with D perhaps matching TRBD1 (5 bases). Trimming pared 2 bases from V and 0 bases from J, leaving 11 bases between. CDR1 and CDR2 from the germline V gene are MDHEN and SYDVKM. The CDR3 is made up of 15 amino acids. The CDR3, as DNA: TGTGCCAGCAGTTTAGAGGTTGACAGCTCCTACGAGCAGTACTTC. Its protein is CASSLEVDSSYEQYF.

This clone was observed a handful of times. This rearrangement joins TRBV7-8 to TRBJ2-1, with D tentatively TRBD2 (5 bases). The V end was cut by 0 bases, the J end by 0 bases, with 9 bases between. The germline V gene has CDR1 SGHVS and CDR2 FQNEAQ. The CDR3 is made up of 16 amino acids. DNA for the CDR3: TGTGCCAGCAGCTTAGCCGTGGGGAGCTCCTACAATGAGCAGTTCTTC. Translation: CASSLAVGSSYNEQFF.

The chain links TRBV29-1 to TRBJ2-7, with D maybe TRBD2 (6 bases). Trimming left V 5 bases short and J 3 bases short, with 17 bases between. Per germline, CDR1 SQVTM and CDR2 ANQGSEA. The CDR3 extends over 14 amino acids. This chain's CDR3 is CSVRITGVSYEQYF. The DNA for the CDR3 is TGCAGCGTTCGGATAACGGGAGTTAGCTACGAGCAGTACTTC.

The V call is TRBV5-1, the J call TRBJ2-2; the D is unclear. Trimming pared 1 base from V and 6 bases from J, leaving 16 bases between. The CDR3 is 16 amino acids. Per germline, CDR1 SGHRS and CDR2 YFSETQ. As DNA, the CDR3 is TGCGCCAGCAGCTTGTTCGCCGGTCTTGGGTCCGGGGAGCTGTTTTTT. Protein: CASSLFAGLGSGELFF.

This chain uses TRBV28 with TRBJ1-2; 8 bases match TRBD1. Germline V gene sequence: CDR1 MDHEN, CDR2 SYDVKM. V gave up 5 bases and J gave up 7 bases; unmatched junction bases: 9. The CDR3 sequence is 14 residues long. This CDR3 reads CASSAYPGGSGYTF. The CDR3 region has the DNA TGTGCCAGCAGTGCATATCCAGGGGGCTCTGGCTACACCTTC.

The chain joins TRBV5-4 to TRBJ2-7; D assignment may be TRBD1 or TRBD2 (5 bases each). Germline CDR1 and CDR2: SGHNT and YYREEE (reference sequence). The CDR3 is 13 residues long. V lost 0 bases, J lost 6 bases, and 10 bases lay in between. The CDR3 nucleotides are TGTGCCAGCAGCTTGGGTCAGAGGGGCGAGCAGTACTTC. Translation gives CASSLGQRGEQYF.

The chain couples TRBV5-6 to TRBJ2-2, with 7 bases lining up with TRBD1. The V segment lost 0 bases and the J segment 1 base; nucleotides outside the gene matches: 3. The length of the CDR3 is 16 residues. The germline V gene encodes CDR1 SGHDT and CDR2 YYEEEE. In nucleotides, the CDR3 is TGTGCCAGCAGCTTGGGGTACAGGGGGAACACCGGGGAGCTGTTTTTT. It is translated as CASSLGYRGNTGELFF.

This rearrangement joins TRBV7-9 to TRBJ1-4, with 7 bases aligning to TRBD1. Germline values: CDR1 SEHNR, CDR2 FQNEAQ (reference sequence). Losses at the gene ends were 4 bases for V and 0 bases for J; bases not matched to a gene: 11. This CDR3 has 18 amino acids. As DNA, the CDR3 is TGTGCCAGCAGCTCAAGAACCTGGACAGGTGCAACTAATGAAAAACTGTTTTTT. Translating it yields CASSSRTWTGATNEKLFF.

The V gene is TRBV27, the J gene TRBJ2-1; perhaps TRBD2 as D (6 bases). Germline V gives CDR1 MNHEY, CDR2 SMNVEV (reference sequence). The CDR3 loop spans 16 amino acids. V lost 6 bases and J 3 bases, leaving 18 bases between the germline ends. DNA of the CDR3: TGTGCCAGCAGCCAGACCGGGACTGGGTACTACAATGAGCAGTTCTTC. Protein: CASSQTGTGYYNEQFF.

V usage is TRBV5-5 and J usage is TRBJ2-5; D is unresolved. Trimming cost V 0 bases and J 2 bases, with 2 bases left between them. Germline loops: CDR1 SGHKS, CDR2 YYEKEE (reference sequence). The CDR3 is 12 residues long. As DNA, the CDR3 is TGTGCCAGCAGCTTGGCACAAGAGACCCAGTACTTC. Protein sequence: CASSLAQETQYF. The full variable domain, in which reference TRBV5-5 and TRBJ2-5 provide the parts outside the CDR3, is DAGVTQSPTHLIKTRGQQVTLRCSPISGHKSVSWYQQVLGQGPQFIFQYYEKEERGRGNFPDRFSARQFPNYSSELNVNALLLGDSALYLCASSLAQETQYFGPGTRLLVL.

The CDR3 sequence: CASSLVIHYGYTF. DNA of the CDR3: TGTGCCAGCAGCTTAGTAATACACTATGGCTACACCTTC. This chain joins TRBV7-2 and TRBJ1-2, with no clear D. The CDR3 spans 13 residues. Germline CDR1 SGHTA, CDR2 FQGNSA. Trimming took 1 base from V and 3 from J, leaving 6 bases between them.

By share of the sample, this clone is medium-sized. The CDR3 reads CASSTKEGLYNEQFF. CDR3 nucleotides: TGTGCCAGCAGTACCAAGGAAGGACTATACAATGAGCAGTTCTTC. The chain employs TRBV25-1 and TRBJ2-1; tentative D call: TRBD2 (6 bases). The CDR3 covers 15 residues. Between the trimmed V and J ends, which lost 5 bases and 4 bases, there was a span of 15 bases. The germline V gene has CDR1 MGHDK and CDR2 SYGVNS.

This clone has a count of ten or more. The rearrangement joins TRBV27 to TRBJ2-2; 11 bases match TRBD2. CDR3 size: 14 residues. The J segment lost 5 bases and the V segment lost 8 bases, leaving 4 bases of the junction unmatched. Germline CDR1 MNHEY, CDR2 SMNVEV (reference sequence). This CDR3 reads CASRLAGHTGELFF. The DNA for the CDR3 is TGTGCCAGCCGACTAGCGGGACATACCGGGGAGCTGTTTTTT.